This T cell receptor (beta chain) is drawn from a study of shared clonotypes between healthy human individuals. CDR1 and CDR2 from the germline V gene are SGHNT and YYREEE (reference sequence). Trimming took 3 bases from V and 1 from J, leaving 14 bases between them. The CDR3 spans 15 residues. Deep-level running was used for the assay. Clones were sequenced by immunoSEQ multiplex PCR, and TCRdb holds only the in-frame ones, with some missing. The table includes 85,000 to 100,000 clones, 65% to 70% detected once. This TCR derives from a man aged 25 to 45 in good health. This sequence joins TRBV5-4 and TRBJ2-7; possibly TRBD1 or TRBD2 for D (5 bases each). Sequenced sample: memory CD8+ T cells sorted from blood. Documented subset: CD45RO+ cells pooled with CCR7-negative TemRA cells. The CDR3 bases are TGTGCCAGCAGCTCGGGGCAGGGACGATCCTACGAGCAGTACTTC. Encoded protein: CASSSGQGRSYEQYF.